The clone carrying this TCR beta chain was seen ten or more times. Its antigen is still unknown. The germline gives CDR1 SQVTM, CDR2 ANQGSEA. This CDR3 has 14 amino acids. V was pared by 6 bases and J by 0 bases, with 3 bases of the junction left unmatched. This sample stems from a study of blood T cells in healthy people across ages. Study-level background: Every two T cells gave about one barcoded beta molecule via template switching.

The study, taken as a whole, reports: In older individuals, TCR beta diversity per million T cells was lower, falling roughly linearly with age.

Primed by a sample-barcoded 5' primer and a J-beta primer mix, a second PCR proceeded for 7 to 11 cycles. Every sample gave at least 2.5 million paired-end reads containing CDR3. TCRdb re-analysed the 5' RACE reads in MiXCR, keeping a single row per CDR3 protein. In the table there are around 900,000 distinct CDR3 sequences, 25% to 35% of which are singletons. Total RNA was extracted at no less than 5 micrograms per sample. Sequences were obtained from blood. The chain links TRBV29-1 to TRBJ2-3, with TRBD1 matching 10 bases. This TCR derives from a woman of 80 years or more in good health. Written as DNA, the CDR3 is TGCAGCGTCGGGACAGGGGCTAGCACAGATACGCAGTATTTT. Translation gives CSVGTGASTDTQYF.